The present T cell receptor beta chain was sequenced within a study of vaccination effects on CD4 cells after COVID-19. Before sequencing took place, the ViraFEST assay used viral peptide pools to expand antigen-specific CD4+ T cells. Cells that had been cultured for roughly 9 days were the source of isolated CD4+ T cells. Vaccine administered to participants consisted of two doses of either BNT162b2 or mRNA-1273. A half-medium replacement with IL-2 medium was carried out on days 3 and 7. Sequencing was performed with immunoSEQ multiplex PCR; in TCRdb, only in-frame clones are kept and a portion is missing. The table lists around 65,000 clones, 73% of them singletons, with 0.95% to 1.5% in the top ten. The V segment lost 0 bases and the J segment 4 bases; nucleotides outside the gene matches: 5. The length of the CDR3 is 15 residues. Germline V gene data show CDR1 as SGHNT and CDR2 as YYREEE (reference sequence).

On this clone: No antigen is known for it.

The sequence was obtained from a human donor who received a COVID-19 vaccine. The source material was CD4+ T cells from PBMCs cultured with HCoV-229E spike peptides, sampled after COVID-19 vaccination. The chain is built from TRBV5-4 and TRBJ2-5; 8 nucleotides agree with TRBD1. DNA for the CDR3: TGTGCCAGCAGCTTGGACCAGGGGGCAGGAGAGACCCAGTACTTC. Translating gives CASSLDQGAGETQYF.